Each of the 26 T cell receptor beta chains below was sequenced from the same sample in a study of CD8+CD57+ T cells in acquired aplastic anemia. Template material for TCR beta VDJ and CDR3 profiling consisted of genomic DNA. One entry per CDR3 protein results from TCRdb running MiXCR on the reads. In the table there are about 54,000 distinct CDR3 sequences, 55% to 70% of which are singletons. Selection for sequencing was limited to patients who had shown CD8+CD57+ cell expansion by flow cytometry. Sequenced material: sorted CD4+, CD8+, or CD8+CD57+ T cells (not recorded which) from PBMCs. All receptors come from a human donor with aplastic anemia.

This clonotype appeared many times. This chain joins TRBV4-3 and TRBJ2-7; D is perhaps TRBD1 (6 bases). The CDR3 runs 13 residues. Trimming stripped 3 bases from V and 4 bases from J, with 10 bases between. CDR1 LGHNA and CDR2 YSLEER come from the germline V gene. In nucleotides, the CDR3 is TGCGCCAGCAGCCAGGAAGGGGGATACGAGCAGTACTTC. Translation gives CASSQEGGYEQYF.

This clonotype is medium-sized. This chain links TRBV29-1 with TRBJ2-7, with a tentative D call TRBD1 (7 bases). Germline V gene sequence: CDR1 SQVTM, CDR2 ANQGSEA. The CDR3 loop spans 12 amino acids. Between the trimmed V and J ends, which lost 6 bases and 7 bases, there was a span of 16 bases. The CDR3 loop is CSVHQPGGEQYF. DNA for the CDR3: TGCAGCGTCCACCAGCCAGGGGGGGAGCAGTACTTC.

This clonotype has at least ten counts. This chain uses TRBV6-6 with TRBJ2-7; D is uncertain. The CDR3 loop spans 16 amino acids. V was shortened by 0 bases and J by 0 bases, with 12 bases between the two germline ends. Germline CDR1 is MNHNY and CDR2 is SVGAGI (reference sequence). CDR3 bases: TGTGCCAGCAGTTACTCTGCAGGACCTCTCTCCTACGAGCAGTACTTC. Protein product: CASSYSAGPLSYEQYF.

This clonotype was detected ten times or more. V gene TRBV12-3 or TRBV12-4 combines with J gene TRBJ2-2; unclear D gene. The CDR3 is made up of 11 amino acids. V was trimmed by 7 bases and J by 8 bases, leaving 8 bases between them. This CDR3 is CASTTLGELFF. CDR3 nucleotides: TGTGCCAGCACCACGCTAGGGGAGCTGTTTTTT.

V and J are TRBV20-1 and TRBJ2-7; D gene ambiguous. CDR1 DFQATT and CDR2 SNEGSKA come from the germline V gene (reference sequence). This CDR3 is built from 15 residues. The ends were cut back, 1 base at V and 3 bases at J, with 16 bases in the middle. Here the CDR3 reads CSARGPLLGDYEQYF. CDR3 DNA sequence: TGCAGTGCTAGAGGGCCACTGTTAGGTGACTACGAGCAGTACTTC.

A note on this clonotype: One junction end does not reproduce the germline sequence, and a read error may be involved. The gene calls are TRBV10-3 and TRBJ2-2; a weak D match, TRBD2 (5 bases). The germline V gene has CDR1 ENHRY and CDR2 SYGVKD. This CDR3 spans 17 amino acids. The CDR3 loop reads CAVSEARVQSNTGKLFF. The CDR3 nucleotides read TGTGCCGTCAGTGAAGCTCGAGTCCAGAGCAACACCGGGAAGCTGTTTTTT.

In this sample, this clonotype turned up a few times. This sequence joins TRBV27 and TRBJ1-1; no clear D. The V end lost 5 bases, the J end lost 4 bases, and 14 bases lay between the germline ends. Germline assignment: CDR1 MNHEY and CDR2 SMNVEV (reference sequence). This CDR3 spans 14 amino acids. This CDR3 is CASSRGNGRTEAFF. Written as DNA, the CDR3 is TGTGCCAGCAGTCGTGGGAATGGGCGCACTGAAGCTTTCTTT.

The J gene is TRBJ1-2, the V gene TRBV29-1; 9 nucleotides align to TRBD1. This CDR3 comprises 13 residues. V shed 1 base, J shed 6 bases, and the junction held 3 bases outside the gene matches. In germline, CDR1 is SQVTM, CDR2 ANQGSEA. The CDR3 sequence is CSVEGTGANGYTF. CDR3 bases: TGCAGCGTTGAAGGGACAGGGGCGAATGGCTACACCTTC.

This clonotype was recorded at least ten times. The CDR3 here is CASRAWTGSQPQHF. Written as DNA, the CDR3 is TGTGCCAGCAGAGCGTGGACAGGGAGTCAGCCCCAGCATTTT. The chain is built from TRBV6-5 and TRBJ1-5; 8 nucleotides match TRBD1. The CDR3 has 14 residues. Trimming took 6 bases from V and 6 from J; bases not matched to a gene: 7. Germline values: CDR1 MNHEY, CDR2 SVGAGI.

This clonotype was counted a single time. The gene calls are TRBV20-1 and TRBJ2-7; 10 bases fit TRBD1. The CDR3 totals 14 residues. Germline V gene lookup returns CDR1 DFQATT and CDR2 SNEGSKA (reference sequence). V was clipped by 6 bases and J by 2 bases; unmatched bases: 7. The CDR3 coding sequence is TGCAGTGCGAGTGAAGGACAGGGGGCCTACGAGCAGTACGTC. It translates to CSASEGQGAYEQYV.

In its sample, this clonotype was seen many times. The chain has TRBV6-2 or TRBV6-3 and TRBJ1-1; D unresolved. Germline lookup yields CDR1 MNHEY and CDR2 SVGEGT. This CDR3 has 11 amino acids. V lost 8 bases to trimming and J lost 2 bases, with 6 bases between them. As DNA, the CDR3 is TGTGCCAGCCTGATAAACACTGAAGCTTTCTTT. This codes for CASLINTEAFF.

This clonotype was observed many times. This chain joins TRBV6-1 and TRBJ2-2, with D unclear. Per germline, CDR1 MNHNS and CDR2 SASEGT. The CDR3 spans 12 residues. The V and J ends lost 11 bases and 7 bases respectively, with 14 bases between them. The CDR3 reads CAAIHWDGELFF. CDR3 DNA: TGTGCCGCTATCCACTGGGACGGGGAGCTGTTTTTT.

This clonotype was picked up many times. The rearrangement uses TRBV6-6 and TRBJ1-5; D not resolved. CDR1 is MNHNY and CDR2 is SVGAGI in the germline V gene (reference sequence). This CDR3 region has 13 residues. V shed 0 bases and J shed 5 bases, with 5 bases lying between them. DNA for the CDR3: TGTGCCAGCAGTTACTCGTCCGATCAGCCCCAGCATTTT. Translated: CASSYSSDQPQHF.

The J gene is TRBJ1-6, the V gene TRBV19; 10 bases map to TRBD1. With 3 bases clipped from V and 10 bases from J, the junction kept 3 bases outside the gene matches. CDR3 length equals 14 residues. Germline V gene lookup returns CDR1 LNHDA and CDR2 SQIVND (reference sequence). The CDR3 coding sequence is TGTGCCAGTAGTATGGGACAGGGGCAATCACCCCTCCACTTT. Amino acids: CASSMGQGQSPLHF.

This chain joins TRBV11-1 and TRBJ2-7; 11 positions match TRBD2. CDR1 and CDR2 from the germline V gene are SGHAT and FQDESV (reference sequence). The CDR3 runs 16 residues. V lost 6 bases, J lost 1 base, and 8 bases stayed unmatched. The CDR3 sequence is CASSLATSGGSYEQYF. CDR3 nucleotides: TGTGCCAGCAGTCTAGCAACTAGCGGGGGTTCCTACGAGCAGTACTTC.

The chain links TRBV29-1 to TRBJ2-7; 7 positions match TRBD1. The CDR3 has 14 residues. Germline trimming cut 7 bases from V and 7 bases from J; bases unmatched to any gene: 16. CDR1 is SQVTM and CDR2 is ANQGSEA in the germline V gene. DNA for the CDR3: TGCAGCGCCCAGACAGGGAAGAAGGGATGGGAGCAGTACTTC. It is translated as CSAQTGKKGWEQYF.

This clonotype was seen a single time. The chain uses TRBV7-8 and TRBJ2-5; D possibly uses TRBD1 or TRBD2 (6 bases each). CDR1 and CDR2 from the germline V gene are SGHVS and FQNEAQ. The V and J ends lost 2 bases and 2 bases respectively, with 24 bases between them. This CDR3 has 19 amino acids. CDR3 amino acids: CASSLIGPGAGEDQETQYF. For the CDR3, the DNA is TGTGCCAGCAGCTTAATCGGGCCGGGGGCAGGCGAAGATCAAGAGACCCAGTACTTC.

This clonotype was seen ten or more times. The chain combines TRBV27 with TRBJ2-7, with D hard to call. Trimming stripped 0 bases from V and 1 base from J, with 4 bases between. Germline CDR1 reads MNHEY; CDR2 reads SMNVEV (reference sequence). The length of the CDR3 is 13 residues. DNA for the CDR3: TGTGCCAGCAGTTTATCGTGGTCCTACGAGCAGTACTTC. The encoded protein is CASSLSWSYEQYF.

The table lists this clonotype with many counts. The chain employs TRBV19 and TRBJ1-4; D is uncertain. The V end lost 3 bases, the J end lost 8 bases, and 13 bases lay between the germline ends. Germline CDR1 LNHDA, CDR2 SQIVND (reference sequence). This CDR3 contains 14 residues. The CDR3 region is CASSMDGLGEKLFF. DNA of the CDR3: TGTGCCAGTAGTATGGACGGGTTAGGCGAAAAACTGTTTTTT.

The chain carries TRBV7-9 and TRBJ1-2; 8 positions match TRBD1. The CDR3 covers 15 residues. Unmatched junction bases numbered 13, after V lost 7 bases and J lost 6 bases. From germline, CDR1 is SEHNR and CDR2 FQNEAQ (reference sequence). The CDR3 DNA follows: TGTGCCAGCATCCCCGGTGGGCAGGGGGCCGATGGCTACACCTTC. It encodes CASIPGGQGADGYTF.

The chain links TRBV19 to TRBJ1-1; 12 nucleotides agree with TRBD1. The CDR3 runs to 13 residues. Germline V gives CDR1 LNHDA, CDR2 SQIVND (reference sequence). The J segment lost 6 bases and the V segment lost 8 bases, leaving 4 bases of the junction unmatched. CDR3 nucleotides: TGTGCCAGTTGGGACAGGGGGCGATCTGAAGCTTTCTTT. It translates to CASWDRGRSEAFF. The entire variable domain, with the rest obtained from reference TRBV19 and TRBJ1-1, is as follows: DGGITQSPKYLFRKEGQNVTLSCEQNLNHDAMYWYRQDPGQGLRLIYYSQIVNDFQKGDIAEGYSVSREKKESFPLTVTSAQKNPTAFYLCASWDRGRSEAFFGQGTRLTVV.

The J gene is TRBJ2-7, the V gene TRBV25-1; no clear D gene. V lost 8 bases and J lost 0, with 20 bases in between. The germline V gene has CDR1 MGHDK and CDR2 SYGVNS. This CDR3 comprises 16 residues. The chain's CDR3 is CASGPYGGRSSYEQYF. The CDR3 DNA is TGTGCCAGCGGCCCTTACGGTGGCCGTAGCTCCTACGAGCAGTACTTC.

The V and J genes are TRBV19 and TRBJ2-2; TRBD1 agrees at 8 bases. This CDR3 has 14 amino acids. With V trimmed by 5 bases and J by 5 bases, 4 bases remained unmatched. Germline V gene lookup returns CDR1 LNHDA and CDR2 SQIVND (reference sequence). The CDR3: CASSSRTGTGELFF. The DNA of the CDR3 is TGTGCCAGTAGTTCCCGGACAGGGACCGGGGAGCTGTTTTTT.

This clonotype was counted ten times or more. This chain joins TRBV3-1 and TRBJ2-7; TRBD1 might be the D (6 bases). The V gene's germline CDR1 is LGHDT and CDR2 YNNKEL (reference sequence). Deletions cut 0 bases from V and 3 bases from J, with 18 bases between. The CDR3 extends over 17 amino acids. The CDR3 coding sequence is TGTGCCAGCAGCCAAGACCCCCGAGATGGACAGAACTACGAGCAGTACTTC. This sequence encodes CASSQDPRDGQNYEQYF.

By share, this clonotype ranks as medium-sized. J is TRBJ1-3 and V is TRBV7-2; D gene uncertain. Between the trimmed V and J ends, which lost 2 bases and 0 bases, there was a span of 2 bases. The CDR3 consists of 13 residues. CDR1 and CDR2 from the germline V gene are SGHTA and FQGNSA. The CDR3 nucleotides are TGTGCCAGCAGCTTACACTCTGGAAACACCATATATTTT. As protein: CASSLHSGNTIYF.

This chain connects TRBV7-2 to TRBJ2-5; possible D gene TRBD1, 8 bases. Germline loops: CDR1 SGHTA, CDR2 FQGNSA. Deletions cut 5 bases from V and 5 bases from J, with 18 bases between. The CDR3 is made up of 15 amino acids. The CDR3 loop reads CASSPPTGGGETQYF. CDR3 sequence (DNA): TGTGCCAGCAGCCCGCCTACAGGGGGAGGGGAGACCCAGTACTTC.